This passage covers 28 T cell receptor beta chains from one sample sequenced in a study of blood T cell repertoires in COVID-19. Only in-frame clones appear in the TCRdb table, and some are missing; sequencing was by immunoSEQ multiplex PCR. The top ten clones hold approximately 8.1% of a sample with 110,000 or so clones, approximately 84% of them seen once. The specimen sequenced was peripheral blood. Receptors originate from a woman aged 40-49 years with acute or convalescent COVID-19.

This clone occurred once. The chain carries TRBV3-1 (or the pseudogene TRBV3-2) and TRBJ2-7; 9 nucleotides match TRBD1. This CDR3 spans 16 amino acids. Per the germline V gene, CDR1 is LGHDT and CDR2 is YNNKEL (reference sequence). V dropped 4 bases and J dropped 4; count of bases not matched to a gene: 11. The CDR3 DNA is TGTGCCAGCAGCCCCTCGGGACAGGGTAGGTCTTACGAGCAGTACTTC. This encodes CASSPSGQGRSYEQYF.

This chain uses TRBV19 with TRBJ2-7; D gene unclear. Trimming stripped 6 bases from V and 2 bases from J, with 14 bases between. This CDR3 has 14 residues. Germline V gene sequence: CDR1 LNHDA, CDR2 SQIVND (reference sequence). Here the CDR3 reads CASRDLTPPYEQYF. The CDR3 DNA is TGTGCCAGTAGAGATTTAACACCCCCCTACGAGCAGTACTTC.

The table lists this clone with a few counts. This rearrangement joins TRBV5-1 to TRBJ1-1; D may be TRBD1 (6 bases). V gave up 5 bases and J gave up 5 bases, with 13 bases separating them. Germline CDR1 reads SGHRS; CDR2 reads YFSETQ. The CDR3 contains 13 residues. The CDR3 DNA reads as TGCGCCAGCAGAACAGGGTATGGAACTGAAGCTTTCTTT. Translating gives CASRTGYGTEAFF.

This clone was detected once. V usage is TRBV27 and J usage is TRBJ1-1; weak D call: TRBD1 (5 bases). V lost 7 bases and J 0 bases, leaving 15 bases between the germline ends. Germline V gene data show CDR1 as MNHEY and CDR2 as SMNVEV (reference sequence). CDR3 length: 15 amino acids. This CDR3 is CASNPTGGLNTEAFF. The CDR3 region has the DNA TGTGCCAGCAACCCAACCGGGGGGTTGAACACTGAAGCTTTCTTT.

The V and J genes are TRBV5-1 and TRBJ2-5; 8 bases match TRBD2. Germline CDR1 is SGHRS and CDR2 is YFSETQ. This CDR3 is 16 amino acids long. The J segment lost 2 bases and the V segment lost 4 bases, leaving 10 bases of the junction unmatched. The CDR3, as DNA: TGCGCCAGCAGCGCTGGGGGCGGGGGGCGACAAGAGACCCAGTACTTC. It is translated as CASSAGGGGRQETQYF. Together with reference TRBV5-1 and TRBJ2-5, the CDR3 gives the full variable domain: KAGVTQTPRYLIKTRGQQVTLSCSPISGHRSVSWYQQTPGQGLQFLFEYFSETQRNKGNFPGRFSGRQFSNSRSEMNVSTLELGDSALYLCASSAGGGGRQETQYFGPGTRLLVL.

This chain links TRBV9 with TRBJ2-1; 7 bases align to TRBD1. Unmatched junction bases numbered 13, after V lost 0 bases and J lost 7 bases. The CDR3 extends over 17 amino acids. Per germline, CDR1 SGDLS and CDR2 YYNGEE. In DNA, the CDR3 is TGTGCCAGCAGCGTAGGGGGGACGACAGGGTATGGAAATGAGCAGTTCTTC. Translation gives CASSVGGTTGYGNEQFF.

The chain carries TRBV27 and TRBJ1-2, with 8 nucleotides matching TRBD1. CDR3 length: 18 residues. The V gene's germline CDR1 is MNHEY and CDR2 SMNVEV (reference sequence). V gave up 2 bases and J gave up 3 bases; unmatched junction bases: 14. The CDR3 nucleotides read TGTGCCAGCAGTTTAGTTGGGACAGGCAAACTTCTTTACTATGGCTACACCTTC. As protein: CASSLVGTGKLLYYGYTF.

The rearrangement joins TRBV18 to TRBJ1-1; tentatively, D is TRBD1 (5 bases). Per germline, CDR1 KGHSH and CDR2 LQKENI. The V gene lost 5 bases and the J gene lost 6 bases, with 10 bases spanning the gap. The CDR3 runs 12 residues. CDR3 protein: CASSTGGAEAFF. The CDR3 nucleotides read TGTGCCAGCTCAACCGGGGGGGCTGAAGCTTTCTTT.

The J gene is TRBJ1-1, the V gene TRBV4-3; D ambiguous. CDR1 and CDR2 from the germline V gene are LGHNA and YSLEER. The CDR3 totals 14 residues. Trimming stripped 0 bases from V and 1 base from J, with 6 bases between. CDR3 coding DNA: TGCGCCAGCAGCCAAGAATTACAGAACACTGAAGCTTTCTTT. Translated, it gives CASSQELQNTEAFF.

The gene calls are TRBV12-3 or TRBV12-4 and TRBJ1-1; unclear D gene. This CDR3 comprises 11 residues. V was shortened by 4 bases and J by 10 bases, with 10 bases between the two germline ends. The CDR3 DNA is TGTGCCAGCAGTTACAGCCTAATAGCTTTCTTT. Translation gives CASSYSLIAFF.

V gene TRBV7-6 combines with J gene TRBJ2-2, with 10 bases aligning to TRBD2. Germline assignment: CDR1 SGHVS and CDR2 FNYEAQ. V gave up 6 bases and J gave up 1 base; unmatched junction bases: 2. The CDR3 sequence is 15 residues long. The CDR3 spells CASRRTSGNTGELFF. CDR3 nucleotides: TGTGCCAGCAGGCGGACTAGCGGGAACACCGGGGAGCTGTTTTTT.

CDR3 amino acids: CASRRTGGTEAFF. CDR3 coding DNA: TGTGCCAGCAGACGTACAGGGGGCACTGAAGCTTTCTTT. This chain uses TRBV3-1 (or the pseudogene TRBV3-2) with TRBJ1-1; 8 bases line up with TRBD1. Germline CDR1 LGHDT, CDR2 YNNKEL (reference sequence). The ends lost 6 bases at V and 4 bases at J; junction bases unmatched: 4. The CDR3 covers 13 residues.

V usage is TRBV6-5 and J usage is TRBJ1-1; D unclear. The V end lost 0 bases, the J end lost 0 bases, and 11 bases lay between the germline ends. The CDR3 has 16 residues. Germline lookup yields CDR1 MNHEY and CDR2 SVGAGI. This chain's CDR3 is CASSYSASALNTEAFF. CDR3 nucleotide sequence: TGTGCCAGCAGTTACTCGGCGAGCGCGTTGAACACTGAAGCTTTCTTT.

This rearrangement joins TRBV19 to TRBJ1-2; perhaps TRBD1 as D (6 bases). Trimming cost V 11 bases and J 6 bases, with 16 bases left between them. CDR1 and CDR2 from the germline V gene are LNHDA and SQIVND (reference sequence). CDR3 length: 12 residues. CDR3 sequence reads: CAGSTRGNGYTF. In DNA form, the CDR3 reads TGTGCCGGCTCAACCAGGGGTAATGGCTACACCTTC.

The chain joins TRBV7-3 to TRBJ2-1; possible D gene TRBD2, 5 bases. V lost 4 bases, J lost 4 bases, and 11 bases lay in between. CDR3 length: 14 residues. CDR1 SGHTA and CDR2 FQGTGA come from the germline V gene. Here the CDR3 reads CASSSGENYNEQFF. CDR3 sequence (DNA): TGTGCCAGCAGCTCCGGGGAGAATTACAATGAGCAGTTCTTC.

This chain uses TRBV6-5 with TRBJ2-2, with a tentative D call TRBD2 (6 bases). The germline V gene has CDR1 MNHEY and CDR2 SVGAGI. The CDR3 has 12 residues. Trimming took 2 bases from V and 8 from J, leaving 6 bases between them. The CDR3 protein is CASSYAGGELFF. The CDR3 DNA reads TGTGCCAGCAGTTACGCGGGAGGGGAGCTGTTTTTT.

The rearrangement links TRBV29-1 to TRBJ1-1; no reliable D call. The germline V gene has CDR1 SQVTM and CDR2 ANQGSEA. This CDR3 is built from 8 residues. Trimming took 3 bases from V and 10 from J, leaving 3 bases between them. The CDR3 DNA is TGCAGCGTTGATAGAGCTTTCTTT. Its translation is CSVDRAFF. The full variable domain, rest sourced from reference TRBV29-1 and TRBJ1-1, is SAVISQKPSRDICQRGTSLTIQCQVDSQVTMMFWYRQQPGQSLTLIATANQGSEATYESGFVIDKFPISRPNLTFSTLTVSNMSPEDSSIYLCSVDRAFFGQGTRLTVV.

The chain has TRBV10-3 and TRBJ1-1, with a tentative D call TRBD1 (6 bases). Germline loops: CDR1 ENHRY, CDR2 SYGVKD. The CDR3 contains 15 residues. Trimming shortened V by 1 base and J by 5 bases, and 14 bases separated the two germline ends. The CDR3 nucleotides read TGTGCCATCAGTGAGTTTGCAGGGGAGCGGACTGAAGCTTTCTTT. It specifies CAISEFAGERTEAFF.

The genes are TRBV6-1 and TRBJ1-4, with TRBD1 as a possible D gene (6 bases). The CDR3 spans 15 residues. Trimming took 2 bases from V and 8 from J, leaving 15 bases between them. The germline gives CDR1 MNHNS, CDR2 SASEGT. CDR3 residues: CASSEPGQGDEKLFF. The CDR3 bases are TGTGCCAGCAGTGAACCGGGACAAGGGGACGAAAAACTGTTTTTT.

The chain links TRBV11-2 to TRBJ2-2; weak D call: TRBD1 (6 bases). This CDR3 contains 17 residues. Looked up from germline, CDR1 is SGHAT and CDR2 is FQNNGV. Trimming left V 5 bases short and J 7 bases short, with 23 bases between. CDR3 in DNA: TGTGCCAGCAGCCCCCTGCCGGGCAGGGGCGGTGGCGGGGAGCTGTTTTTT. It yields the protein CASSPLPGRGGGGELFF.

The genes are TRBV27 and TRBJ1-1; 10 positions agree with TRBD1. The V and J ends lost 5 bases and 4 bases, in that order; junction bases with no gene match: 19. The CDR3 is 19 residues long. Germline loops: CDR1 MNHEY, CDR2 SMNVEV (reference sequence). Here the CDR3 reads CASSQKMHGTGVWGTEAFF. The CDR3 nucleotides read TGTGCCAGCAGTCAGAAGATGCACGGGACAGGGGTTTGGGGCACTGAAGCTTTCTTT.

J is TRBJ1-4 and V is TRBV5-1; the match to TRBD1 covers 9 bases. CDR3 length: 16 residues. The V gene's germline CDR1 is SGHRS and CDR2 YFSETQ. V dropped 4 bases and J dropped 8; count of bases not matched to a gene: 12. The CDR3 loop reads CASSGNPTGGGEKLFF. For the CDR3, the DNA is TGCGCCAGCAGCGGGAACCCGACAGGGGGAGGGGAAAAACTGTTTTTT.

The CDR3 bases are TGTGCCAGCAGTTCACCGAGGACAGGGGGCGGCTATGGCTACACCTTC. As protein: CASSSPRTGGGYGYTF. The genes are TRBV6-5 and TRBJ1-2; 11 bases match TRBD1. With V trimmed by 4 bases and J by 4 bases, 8 bases remained unmatched. In germline, CDR1 is MNHEY, CDR2 SVGAGI. This CDR3 spans 16 amino acids.

The chain combines TRBV6-1 with TRBJ1-1, with D uncertain. The length of the CDR3 is 11 residues. Trimming took off 4 bases at V and 11 bases at J, with 11 bases between the two ends. Germline V gene lookup returns CDR1 MNHNS and CDR2 SASEGT. CDR3 residues: CASSGTSEAFF. CDR3 sequence (DNA): TGTGCCAGCAGTGGAACGAGCGAGGCTTTCTTT.

The V and J genes are TRBV30 and TRBJ1-2; 9 bases are a match to TRBD1. The V and J ends lost 8 bases and 8 bases, in that order; junction bases with no gene match: 12. Per the germline V gene, CDR1 is GTSNPN and CDR2 is SVGIG (reference sequence). This CDR3 has 13 amino acids. The CDR3 region is CARRKRTGEGYTF. The CDR3 DNA reads TGTGCCCGGCGAAAAAGGACAGGGGAGGGCTACACCTTC. The full variable domain, in which reference TRBV30 and TRBJ1-2 provide the parts outside the CDR3, is SQTIHQWPATLVQPVGSPLSLECTVEGTSNPNLYWYRQAAGRGLQLLFYSVGIGQISSEVPQNLSASRPQDRQFILSSKKLLLSDSGFYLCARRKRTGEGYTFGSGTRLTVV.

The chain links TRBV5-5 to TRBJ1-2; D is uncertain. The germline gives CDR1 SGHKS, CDR2 YYEKEE (reference sequence). The CDR3 runs 14 residues. The ends were cut back, 4 bases at V and 0 bases at J, with 10 bases in the middle. The CDR3 nucleotides read TGTGCCAGCAGCCCGCCCCCAGCTAACTATGGCTACACCTTC. This encodes CASSPPPANYGYTF.

The chain employs TRBV7-2 and TRBJ2-1; unclear D gene. V dropped 0 bases and J dropped 5 bases, with 5 bases sitting between them. The CDR3 extends over 13 amino acids. CDR1 is SGHTA, CDR2 FQGNSA, per germline. The DNA for the CDR3 is TGTGCCAGCAGCTTAGCCATCAACAATGAGCAGTTCTTC. This translates into CASSLAINNEQFF. Complete variable domain (other parts from reference TRBV7-2 and TRBJ2-1): GAGVSQSPSNKVTEKGKDVELRCDPISGHTALYWYRQSLGQGLEFLIYFQGNSAPDKSGLPSDRFSAERTGGSVSTLTIQRTQQEDSAVYLCASSLAINNEQFFGPGTRLTVL.

The V call is TRBV6-5, the J call TRBJ2-3; the match to TRBD2 covers 13 bases. The CDR3 runs 14 residues. In germline, CDR1 is MNHEY, CDR2 SVGAGI. J was trimmed by 8 bases and V by 4 bases; bases with no gene match: 3. DNA of the CDR3: TGTGCCAGCAGTTCACTAGCGGGGGGGGGTACGCAGTATTTT. Translated, it gives CASSSLAGGGTQYF.